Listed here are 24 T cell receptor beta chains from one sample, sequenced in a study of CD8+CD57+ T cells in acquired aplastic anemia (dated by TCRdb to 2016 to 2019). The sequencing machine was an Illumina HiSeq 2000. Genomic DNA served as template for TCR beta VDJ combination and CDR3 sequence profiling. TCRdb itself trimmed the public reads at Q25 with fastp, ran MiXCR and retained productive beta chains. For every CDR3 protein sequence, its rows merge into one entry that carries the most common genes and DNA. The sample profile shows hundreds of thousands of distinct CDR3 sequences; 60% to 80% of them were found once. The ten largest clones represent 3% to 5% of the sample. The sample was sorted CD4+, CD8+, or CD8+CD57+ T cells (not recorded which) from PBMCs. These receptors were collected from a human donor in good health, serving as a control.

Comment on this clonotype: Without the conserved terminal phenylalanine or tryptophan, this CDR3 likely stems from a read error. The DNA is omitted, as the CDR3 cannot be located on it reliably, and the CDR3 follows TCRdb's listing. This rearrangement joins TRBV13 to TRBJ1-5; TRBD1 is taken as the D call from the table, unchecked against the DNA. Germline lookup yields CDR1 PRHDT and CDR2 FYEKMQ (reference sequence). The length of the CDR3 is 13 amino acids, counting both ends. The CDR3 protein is CASSLGGGPHPNV.

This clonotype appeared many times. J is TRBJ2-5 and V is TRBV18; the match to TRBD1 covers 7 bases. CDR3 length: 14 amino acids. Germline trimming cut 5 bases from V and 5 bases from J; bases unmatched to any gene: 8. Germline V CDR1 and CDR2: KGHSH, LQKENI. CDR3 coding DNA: TGTGCCAGCTCAACTCAAGGGGGCCCTGAGACCCAGTACTTC. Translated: CASSTQGGPETQYF.

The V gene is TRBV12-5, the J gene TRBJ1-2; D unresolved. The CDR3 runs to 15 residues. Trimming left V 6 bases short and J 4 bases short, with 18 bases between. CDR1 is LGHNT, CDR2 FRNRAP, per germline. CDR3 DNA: TGTGCTAGTGGCCGGATAGCGGGCGAGGGCTATGGCTACACCTTC. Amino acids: CASGRIAGEGYGYTF. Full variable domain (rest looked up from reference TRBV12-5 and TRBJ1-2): DARVTQTPRHKVTEMGQEVTMRCQPILGHNTVFWYRQTMMQGLELLAYFRNRAPLDDSGMPKDRFSAEMPDATLATLKIQPSEPRDSAVYFCASGRIAGEGYGYTFGSGTRLTVV.

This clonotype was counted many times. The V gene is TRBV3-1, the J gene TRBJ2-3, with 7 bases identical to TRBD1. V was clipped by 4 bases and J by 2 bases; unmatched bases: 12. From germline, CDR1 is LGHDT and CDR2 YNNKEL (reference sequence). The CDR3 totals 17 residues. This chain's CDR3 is CASSPPATGPVTDTQYF. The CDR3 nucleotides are TGTGCCAGCAGCCCACCAGCGACAGGGCCGGTCACAGATACGCAGTATTTT.

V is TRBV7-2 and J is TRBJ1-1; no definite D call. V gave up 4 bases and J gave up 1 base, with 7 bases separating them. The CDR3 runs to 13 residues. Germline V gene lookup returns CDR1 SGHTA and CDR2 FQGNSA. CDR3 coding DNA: TGTGCCAGCAGCTCAAACAGGAACACTGAAGCTTTCTTT. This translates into CASSSNRNTEAFF.

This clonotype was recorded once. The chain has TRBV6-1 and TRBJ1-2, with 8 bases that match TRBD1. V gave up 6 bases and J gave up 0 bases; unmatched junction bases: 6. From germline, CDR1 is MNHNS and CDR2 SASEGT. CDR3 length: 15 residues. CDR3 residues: CASRQRTGTNYGYTF. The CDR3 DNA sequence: TGTGCCAGCAGGCAAAGGACAGGGACTAACTATGGCTACACCTTC.

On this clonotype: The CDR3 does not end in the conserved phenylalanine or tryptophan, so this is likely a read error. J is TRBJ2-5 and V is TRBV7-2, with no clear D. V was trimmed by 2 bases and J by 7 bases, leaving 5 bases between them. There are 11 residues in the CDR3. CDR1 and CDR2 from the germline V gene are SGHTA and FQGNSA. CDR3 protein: CASSLPATQYA. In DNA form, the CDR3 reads TGTGCCAGCAGCTTACCCGCGACCCAGTACGCT.

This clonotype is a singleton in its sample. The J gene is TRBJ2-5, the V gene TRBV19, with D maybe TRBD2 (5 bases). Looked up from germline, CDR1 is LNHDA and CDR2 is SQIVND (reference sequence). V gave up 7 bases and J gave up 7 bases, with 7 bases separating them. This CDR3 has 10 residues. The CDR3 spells CASKSGTQYF. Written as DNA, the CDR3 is TGTGCCAGTAAGAGCGGGACCCAGTACTTC.

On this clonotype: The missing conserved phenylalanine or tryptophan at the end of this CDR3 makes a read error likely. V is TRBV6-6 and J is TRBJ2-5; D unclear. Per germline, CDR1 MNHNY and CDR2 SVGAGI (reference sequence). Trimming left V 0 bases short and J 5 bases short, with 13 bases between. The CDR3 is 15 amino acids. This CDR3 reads CASSYSYSLGETQYS. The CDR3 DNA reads TGTGCCAGCAGTTACTCGTACTCCCTTGGGGAGACCCAGTACTCC.

This chain's CDR3 is CASSLWGAATTEQYF. In nucleotides, the CDR3 is TGCGCCAGCAGCTTGTGGGGGGCGGCAACAACGGAACAGTACTTC. V gene TRBV5-1 combines with J gene TRBJ2-7; D tentatively fits TRBD1 or TRBD2 (6 bases each). This CDR3 is 15 amino acids long. V was shortened by 1 base and J by 10 bases, with 21 bases between the two germline ends. In germline, CDR1 is SGHRS, CDR2 YFSETQ.

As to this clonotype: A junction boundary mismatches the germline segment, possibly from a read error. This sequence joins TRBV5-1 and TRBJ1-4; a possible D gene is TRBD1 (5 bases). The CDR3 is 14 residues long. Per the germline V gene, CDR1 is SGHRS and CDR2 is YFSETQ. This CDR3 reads CASSLGRTTGKLFF. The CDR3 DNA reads TGTGCCAGCAGCTTAGGTCGGACTACAGGAAAACTGTTTTTT.

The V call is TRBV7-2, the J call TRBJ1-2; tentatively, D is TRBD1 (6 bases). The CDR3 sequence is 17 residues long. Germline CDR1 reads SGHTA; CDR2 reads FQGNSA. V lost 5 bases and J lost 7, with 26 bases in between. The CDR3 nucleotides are TGTGCCAGCAGCGAGGGACACCGCACAGATACGAAGTGTGGCTACACCTTC. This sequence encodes CASSEGHRTDTKCGYTF.

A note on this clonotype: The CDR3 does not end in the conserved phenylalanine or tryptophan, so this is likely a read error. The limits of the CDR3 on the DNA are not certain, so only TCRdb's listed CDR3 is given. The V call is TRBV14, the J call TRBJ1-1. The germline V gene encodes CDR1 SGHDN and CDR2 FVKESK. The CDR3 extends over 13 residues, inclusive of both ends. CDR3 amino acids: CASSQGAWTHRFV.

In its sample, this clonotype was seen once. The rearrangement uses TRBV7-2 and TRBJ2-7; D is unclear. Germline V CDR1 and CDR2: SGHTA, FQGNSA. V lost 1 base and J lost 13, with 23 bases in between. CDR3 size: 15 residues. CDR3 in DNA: TGTGCCAGCAGCTTAGACAGAGTGAGTGAAAAACTGTTTTACTTC. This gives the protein CASSLDRVSEKLFYF.

CDR3 nucleotide sequence: TGCGCCAGCAGCCAAGTCGATTTGGTTTCCTACAATGAGCAGTTCTTC. It encodes CASSQVDLVSYNEQFF. The rearrangement uses TRBV4-1 and TRBJ2-1; unclear D gene. The CDR3 consists of 16 residues. Trimming left V 1 base short and J 1 base short, with 11 bases between. The V gene's germline CDR1 is MGHRA and CDR2 YSYEKL.

The CDR3 protein is CASTLGQGAQFF. The CDR3 bases are TGTGCCAGCACCTTAGGACAGGGAGCGCAGTTCTTC. The chain couples TRBV9 to TRBJ2-1, with 8 bases aligning to TRBD1. The germline CDR1 and CDR2 sequences are SGDLS and YYNGEE. V dropped 6 bases and J dropped 12; count of bases not matched to a gene: 8. The CDR3 runs to 12 residues.

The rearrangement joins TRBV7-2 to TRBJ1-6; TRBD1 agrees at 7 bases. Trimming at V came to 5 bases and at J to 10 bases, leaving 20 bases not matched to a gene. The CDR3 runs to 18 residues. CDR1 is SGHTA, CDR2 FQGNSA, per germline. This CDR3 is CASSPPTAGTDTYSPLHF. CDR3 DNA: TGTGCCAGCAGCCCTCCCACTGCCGGGACAGATACATACTCACCCCTCCACTTT.

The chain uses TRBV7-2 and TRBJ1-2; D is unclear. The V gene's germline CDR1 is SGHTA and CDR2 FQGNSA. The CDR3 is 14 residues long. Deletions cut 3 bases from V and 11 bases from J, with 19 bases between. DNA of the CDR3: TGTGCCAGCAGCTTGGGAATAGTACGCTATGTATACACCTTC. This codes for CASSLGIVRYVYTF.

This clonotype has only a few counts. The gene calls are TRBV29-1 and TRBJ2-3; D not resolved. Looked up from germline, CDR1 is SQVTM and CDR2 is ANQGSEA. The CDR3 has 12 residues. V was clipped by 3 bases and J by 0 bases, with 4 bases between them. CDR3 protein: CSVEGSTDTQYF. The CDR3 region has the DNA TGCAGCGTTGAGGGCAGCACAGATACGCAGTATTTT.

The CDR3 loop is CASSQDVGEYGYTF. CDR3 nucleotides: TGTGCCAGCAGCCAAGATGTTGGTGAATATGGCTACACCTTC. V and J are TRBV4-2 and TRBJ1-2; D uncertain. The V end was cut by 0 bases, the J end by 5 bases, with 10 bases between. The CDR3 extends over 14 amino acids. In germline, CDR1 is LGHNA, CDR2 YNFKEQ.

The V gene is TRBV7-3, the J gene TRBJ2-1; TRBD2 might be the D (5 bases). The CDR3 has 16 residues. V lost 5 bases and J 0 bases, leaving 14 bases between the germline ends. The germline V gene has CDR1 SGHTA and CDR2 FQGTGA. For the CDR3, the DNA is TGTGCCAGCAGCGTAGAGCCGGGGAGCTCCTACAATGAGCAGTTCTTC. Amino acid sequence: CASSVEPGSSYNEQFF.

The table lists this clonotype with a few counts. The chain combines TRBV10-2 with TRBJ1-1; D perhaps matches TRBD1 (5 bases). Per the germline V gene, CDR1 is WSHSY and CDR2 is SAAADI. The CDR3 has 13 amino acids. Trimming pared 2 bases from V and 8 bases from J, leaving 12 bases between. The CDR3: CASSEAGRLEAFF. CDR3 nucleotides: TGCGCCAGCAGTGAGGCAGGGAGACTGGAAGCTTTCTTT.

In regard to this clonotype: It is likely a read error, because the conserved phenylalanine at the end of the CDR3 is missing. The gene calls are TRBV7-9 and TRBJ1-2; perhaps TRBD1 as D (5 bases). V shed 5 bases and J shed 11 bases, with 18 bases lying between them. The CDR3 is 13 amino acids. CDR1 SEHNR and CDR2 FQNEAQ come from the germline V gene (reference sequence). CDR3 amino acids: CASSQGHNEQYTV. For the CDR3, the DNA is TGTGCCAGCAGCCAAGGACATAACGAGCAGTACACCGTG.

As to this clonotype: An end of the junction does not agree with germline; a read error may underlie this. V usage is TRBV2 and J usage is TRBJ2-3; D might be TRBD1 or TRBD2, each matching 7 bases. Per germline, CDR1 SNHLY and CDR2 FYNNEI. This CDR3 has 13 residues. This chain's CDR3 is CASSDRGGAEAYF. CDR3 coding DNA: TGTGCCAGCAGTGACAGGGGGGGGGCTGAAGCGTACTTT.